These T cell receptor beta chains were read from a single sample in a study of blood T cells in healthy people across ages. A single record per CDR3 protein comes from TCRdb applying MiXCR to the 5' RACE reads. The sample has fewer than 2,000,000 distinct CDR3 sequences, 35% to 50% seen once. The sequenced sample consisted of blood. Receptor source: a human donor in good health. Both conserved end residues are part of each CDR3. Fields, in order: clone size, J gene, CDR3 length, V gene, D gene, CDR3 protein, CDR3 DNA. D genes are given only for firm matches. The listing skips clone size in some rows; elsewhere it reads once, few, many or a size class.

few,TRBJ1-5,15,TRBV4-2,TRBD1,CASSQEGQSNQPQHF,TGTGCCAGCAGCCAGGAGGGACAGAGCAATCAGCCCCAGCATTTT
few,TRBJ2-1,18,TRBV5-1,TRBD2,CASSFLLAGLEHGNEQFF,TGCGCCAGCAGCTTCCTACTAGCGGGGCTTGAACATGGGAATGAGCAGTTCTTC
once,TRBJ2-1,16,TRBV9,TRBD2,CASSVVGAGGLYEQFF,TGTGCCAGCAGCGTAGTGGGAGCGGGGGGGCTATATGAGCAGTTCTTC
NA,TRBJ1-2,16,TRBV12-5,TRBD1,CASGLDGQGANYGYTF,TGTGCTAGTGGTTTGGACGGACAGGGAGCTAACTATGGCTACACCTTC
NA,TRBJ1-2,20,TRBV5-5,NA,CASSFQTLLRRFSRDYGYTF,TGTGCCAGCAGCTTCCAAACTTTACTCAGACGATTTTCAAGGGACTATGGCTACACCTTC
NA,TRBJ2-7,13,TRBV29-1,TRBD1,CSVEGDSLYEQYF,TGCAGCGTTGAAGGGGACAGCCTCTACGAGCAGTACTTC
NA,TRBJ2-5,13,TRBV10-3,NA,CAFRPDGGETQYF,TGTGCCTTTCGCCCGGACGGTGGAGAGACCCAGTACTTC
few,TRBJ1-2,17,TRBV6-5,NA,CASSYSQGEGELYGYTF,TGTGCCAGCAGTTACTCACAGGGTGAAGGGGAGCTGTATGGCTACACCTTC
few,TRBJ2-6,15,TRBV12-3/TRBV12-4,NA,CASSRDPSGANVLTF,TGTGCCAGCAGCCGGGATCCCTCTGGGGCCAACGTCCTGACTTTC
NA,TRBJ2-1,10,TRBV20-1,NA,CSAMLNEQFF,TGCAGTGCTATGCTTAATGAGCAGTTCTTC
NA,TRBJ1-2,14,TRBV5-1,NA,CASSPLGQGDGYTF,TGCGCCAGCAGCCCGCTCGGACAAGGAGATGGCTACACCTTC
NA,TRBJ2-7,13,TRBV29-1,NA,CSVLWERTYEQYF,TGCAGCGTTCTTTGGGAGAGAACCTACGAGCAGTACTTC